This TCR beta chain derives from a study of cytomegalovirus exposure and HLA in healthy donors. Study-wide points: V segments that were indistinguishable, TRBV6-2 and TRBV6-3 among them, were omitted from analysis. Cytomegalovirus association was assigned to about 150 TCR beta chains. HLA alleles were associated with roughly 15,000 TCR beta sequences in a later analysis at 0.05 false discovery rate.

The study ran its PCR with 60 Vbeta and 13 Jbeta primers. Method: immunoSEQ multiplex PCR; TCRdb's copy keeps in-frame clones and lacks some. Of roughly 150,000 clones listed, 65% to 85% were seen once; the top ten hold 1.5%. Trimming pared 5 bases from V and 1 base from J, leaving 10 bases between. The CDR3 has 14 amino acids. CDR1 and CDR2 (germline): SGHNT, YENEEA. With regard to this clone: No antigen is known for it.

The V gene is TRBV11-3, the J gene TRBJ2-3, with TRBD2 as a possible D gene (5 bases). This receptor was taken from a woman between 18 and 29 years old in good health and CMV-seronegative. Sequencing was carried out using PBMCs. CDR3 sequence: CASSPLRGTDTQYF. The CDR3 DNA follows: TGTGCCAGCAGCCCGCTGCGGGGCACAGATACGCAGTATTTT.